This TCR beta chain is from a study of blood T cell repertoires in COVID-19. Across the study: Specimens from acute and convalescent COVID-19 originated in the United States, Italy and Spain. T cells, B-cell-depleted T cells, or PBMCs supplied cDNA or gDNA.

The CDR3 is 14 amino acids. Unmatched junction bases numbered 9, after V lost 4 bases and J lost 6 bases. Germline V gene data show CDR1 as SGHRS and CDR2 as YFSETQ. Per the study methods: Nucleated cell counts were estimated from reference gene primer amplification. Clones were read by immunoSEQ multiplex PCR, and TCRdb kept only the in-frame ones, dropping some. V, J and clone size derive from that table, while D and trimming were established from the DNA sequence. Here the sample spans some 270,000 clones, around 88% being singletons. Those enrolled in Seattle joined during active infection and were followed longitudinally afterward. This clone was seen just once.

Material: peripheral blood. The V gene is TRBV5-1, the J gene TRBJ1-1; 7 bases line up with TRBD1. The sequence was obtained from a woman older than 75 with COVID-19, enrolled during active disease. CDR3 protein: CASSITGDRAEAFF. The CDR3 DNA reads as TGCGCCAGCAGCATAACAGGGGATAGAGCTGAAGCTTTCTTT.